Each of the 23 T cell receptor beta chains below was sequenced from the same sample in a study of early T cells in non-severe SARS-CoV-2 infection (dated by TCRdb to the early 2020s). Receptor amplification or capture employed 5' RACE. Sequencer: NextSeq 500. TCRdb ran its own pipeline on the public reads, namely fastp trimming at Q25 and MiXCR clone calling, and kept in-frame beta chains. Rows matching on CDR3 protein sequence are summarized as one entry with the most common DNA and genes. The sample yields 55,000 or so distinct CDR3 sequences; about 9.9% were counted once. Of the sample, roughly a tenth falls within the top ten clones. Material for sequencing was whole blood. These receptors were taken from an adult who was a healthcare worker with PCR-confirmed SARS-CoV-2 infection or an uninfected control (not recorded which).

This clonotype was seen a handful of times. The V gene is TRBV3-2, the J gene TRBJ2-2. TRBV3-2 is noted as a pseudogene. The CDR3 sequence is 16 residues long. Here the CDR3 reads CASSQENIPNTGELFF. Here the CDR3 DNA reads TGTGCCAGCAGCCAAGAGAACATTCCGAACACCGGGGAGCTGTTTTTT.

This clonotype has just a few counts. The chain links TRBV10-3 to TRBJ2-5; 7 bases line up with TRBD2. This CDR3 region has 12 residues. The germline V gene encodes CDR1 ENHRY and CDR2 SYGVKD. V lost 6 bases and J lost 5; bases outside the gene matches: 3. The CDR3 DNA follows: TGTGCCATCAGCAGGGAGGGGGAGACCCAGTACTTC. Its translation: CAISREGETQYF.

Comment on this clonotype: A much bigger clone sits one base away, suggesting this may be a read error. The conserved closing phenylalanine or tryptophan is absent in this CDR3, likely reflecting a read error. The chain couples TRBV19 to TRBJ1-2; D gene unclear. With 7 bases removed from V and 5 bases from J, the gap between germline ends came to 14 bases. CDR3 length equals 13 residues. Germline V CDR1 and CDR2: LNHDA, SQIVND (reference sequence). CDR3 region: CASTPAGSYGYTI. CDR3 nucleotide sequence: TGTGCCAGTACCCCCGCCGGATCTTATGGCTACACCATC.

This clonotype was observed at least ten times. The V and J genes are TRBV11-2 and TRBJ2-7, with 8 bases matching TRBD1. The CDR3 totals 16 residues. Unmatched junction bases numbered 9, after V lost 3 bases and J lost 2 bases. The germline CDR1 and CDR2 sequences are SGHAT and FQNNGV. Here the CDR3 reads CASSLGGRGRTYEQYF. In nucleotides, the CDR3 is TGTGCCAGCAGCTTGGGTGGCAGGGGGCGCACCTACGAGCAGTACTTC.

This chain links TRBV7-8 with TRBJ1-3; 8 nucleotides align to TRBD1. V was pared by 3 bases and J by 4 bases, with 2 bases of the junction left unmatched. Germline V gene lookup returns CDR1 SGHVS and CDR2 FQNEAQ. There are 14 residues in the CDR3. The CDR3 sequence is CASSFRDRGNTIYF. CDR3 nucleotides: TGTGCCAGCAGCTTCCGGGACAGGGGAAACACCATATATTTT.

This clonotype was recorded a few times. The CDR3 bases are TGTGCCAGCAGTTCTGGCCAGGGACGAGTGAACACTGAAGCTTTCTTT. Protein sequence: CASSSGQGRVNTEAFF. This rearrangement joins TRBV28 to TRBJ1-1; TRBD1 might be the D (5 bases). V was cut by 4 bases and J by 0 bases, with 15 bases left in between. CDR3 length: 16 residues. In germline, CDR1 is MDHEN, CDR2 SYDVKM.

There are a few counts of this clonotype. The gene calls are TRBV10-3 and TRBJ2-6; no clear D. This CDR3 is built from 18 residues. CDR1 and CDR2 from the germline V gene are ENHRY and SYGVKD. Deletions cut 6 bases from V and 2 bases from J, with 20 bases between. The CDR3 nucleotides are TGTGCCATCAGACCCGGGTCCGCACTTGTAACTGGGGCCAACGTCCTGACTTTC. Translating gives CAIRPGSALVTGANVLTF.

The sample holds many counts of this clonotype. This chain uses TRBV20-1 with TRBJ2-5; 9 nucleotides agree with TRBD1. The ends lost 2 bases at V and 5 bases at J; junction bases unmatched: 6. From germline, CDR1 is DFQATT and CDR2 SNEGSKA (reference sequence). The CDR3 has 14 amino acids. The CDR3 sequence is CSARPWTGDETQYF. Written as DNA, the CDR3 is TGCAGTGCTAGACCGTGGACAGGGGATGAGACCCAGTACTTC.

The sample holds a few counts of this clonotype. The CDR3 loop reads CASSLTGGTDTQYF. The CDR3 nucleotides are TGTGCCAGCAGTTTAACAGGAGGCACAGATACGCAGTATTTT. This chain links TRBV28 with TRBJ2-3, with D maybe TRBD1 (5 bases). V lost 2 bases and J lost 1, with 7 bases in between. CDR3 size: 14 residues. Germline CDR1 MDHEN, CDR2 SYDVKM.

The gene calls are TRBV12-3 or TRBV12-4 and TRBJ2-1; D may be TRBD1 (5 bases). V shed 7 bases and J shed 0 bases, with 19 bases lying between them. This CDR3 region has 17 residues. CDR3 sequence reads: CASTPRQSLSSYNEQFF. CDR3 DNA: TGTGCCAGCACCCCACGACAGAGTCTTAGCTCCTACAATGAGCAGTTCTTC.

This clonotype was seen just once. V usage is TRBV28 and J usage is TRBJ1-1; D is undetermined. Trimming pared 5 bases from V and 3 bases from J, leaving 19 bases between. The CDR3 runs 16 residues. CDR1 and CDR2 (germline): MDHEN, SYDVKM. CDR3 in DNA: TGTGCCAGCAGTCCTTCCTCCGGAGGCACTTACACTGAAGCTTTCTTT. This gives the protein CASSPSSGGTYTEAFF.

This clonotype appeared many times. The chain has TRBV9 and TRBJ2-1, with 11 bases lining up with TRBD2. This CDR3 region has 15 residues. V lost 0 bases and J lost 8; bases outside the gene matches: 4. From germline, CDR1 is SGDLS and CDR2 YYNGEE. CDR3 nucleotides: TGTGCCAGCAGCGTAGCTAGCGGGAGGTTCTATGAGCAGTTCTTC. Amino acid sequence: CASSVASGRFYEQFF.

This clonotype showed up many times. CDR3 coding DNA: TGTGCCAGCAGCTATACCGGGACAGGTCATATAAACATTCAGTACTTC. Translation: CASSYTGTGHINIQYF. V usage is TRBV11-2 and J usage is TRBJ2-4, with 8 bases identical to TRBD1. Trimming at V came to 4 bases and at J to 6 bases, leaving 11 bases not matched to a gene. The CDR3 extends over 16 amino acids. Germline loops: CDR1 SGHAT, CDR2 FQNNGV.

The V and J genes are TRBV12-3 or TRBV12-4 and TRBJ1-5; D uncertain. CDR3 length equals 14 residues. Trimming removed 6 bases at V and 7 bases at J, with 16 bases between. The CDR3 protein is CASSQGRGEQPQHF. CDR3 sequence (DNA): TGTGCCAGCAGCCAAGGACGGGGAGAACAGCCCCAGCATTTT.

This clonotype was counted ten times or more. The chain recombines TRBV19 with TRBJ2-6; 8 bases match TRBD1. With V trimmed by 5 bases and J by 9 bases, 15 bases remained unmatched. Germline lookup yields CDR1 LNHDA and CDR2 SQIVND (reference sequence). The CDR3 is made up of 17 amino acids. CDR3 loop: CASSPNRQGFGGNVLTF. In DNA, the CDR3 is TGTGCCAGTAGTCCTAACCGACAGGGGTTTGGTGGCAACGTCCTGACTTTC.

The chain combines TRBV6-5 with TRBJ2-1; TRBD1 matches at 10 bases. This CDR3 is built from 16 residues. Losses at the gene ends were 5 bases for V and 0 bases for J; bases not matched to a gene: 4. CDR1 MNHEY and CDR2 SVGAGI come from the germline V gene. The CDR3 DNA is TGTGCCAGCAGTCGGCGACAGGGGGCCTCCTACAATGAGCAGTTCTTC. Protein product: CASSRRQGASYNEQFF.

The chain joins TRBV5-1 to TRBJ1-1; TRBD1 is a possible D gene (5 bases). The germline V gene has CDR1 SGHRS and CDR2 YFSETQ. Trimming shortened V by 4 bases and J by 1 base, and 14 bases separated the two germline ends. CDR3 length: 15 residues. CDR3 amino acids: CASSPDGQGNTEAFF. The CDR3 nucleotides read TGCGCCAGCAGCCCCGATGGCCAGGGGAACACTGAAGCTTTCTTT.

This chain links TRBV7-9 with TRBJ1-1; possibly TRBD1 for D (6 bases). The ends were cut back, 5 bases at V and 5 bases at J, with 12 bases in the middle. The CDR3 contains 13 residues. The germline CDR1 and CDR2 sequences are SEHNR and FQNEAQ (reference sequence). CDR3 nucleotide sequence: TGTGCCAGCAGCCCGGAGGGGGATACTGAAGCTTTCTTT. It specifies CASSPEGDTEAFF.

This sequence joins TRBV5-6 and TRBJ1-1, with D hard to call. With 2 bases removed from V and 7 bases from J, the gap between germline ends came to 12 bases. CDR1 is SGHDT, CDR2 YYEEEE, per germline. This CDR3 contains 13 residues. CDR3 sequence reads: CASSLRTKDEAFF. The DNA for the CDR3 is TGTGCCAGCAGCTTACGGACGAAAGATGAAGCTTTCTTT. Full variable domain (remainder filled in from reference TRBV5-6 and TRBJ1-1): DAGVTQSPTHLIKTRGQQVTLRCSPKSGHDTVSWYQQALGQGPQFIFQYYEEEERQRGNFPDRFSGHQFPNYSSELNVNALLLGDSALYLCASSLRTKDEAFFGQGTRLTVV.

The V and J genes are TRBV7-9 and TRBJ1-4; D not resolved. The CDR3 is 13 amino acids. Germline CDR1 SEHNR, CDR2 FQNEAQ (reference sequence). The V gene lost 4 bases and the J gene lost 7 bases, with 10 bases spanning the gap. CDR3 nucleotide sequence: TGTGCCAGCAGCTCCTCACTGGTTGAAAAACTGTTTTTT. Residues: CASSSSLVEKLFF.

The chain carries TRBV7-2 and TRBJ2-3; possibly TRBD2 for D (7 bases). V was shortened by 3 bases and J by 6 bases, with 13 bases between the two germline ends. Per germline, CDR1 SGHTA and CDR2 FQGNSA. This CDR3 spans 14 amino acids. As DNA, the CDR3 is TGTGCCAGCAGCTTCGGGGGGCCATATGATACGCAGTATTTT. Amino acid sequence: CASSFGGPYDTQYF.

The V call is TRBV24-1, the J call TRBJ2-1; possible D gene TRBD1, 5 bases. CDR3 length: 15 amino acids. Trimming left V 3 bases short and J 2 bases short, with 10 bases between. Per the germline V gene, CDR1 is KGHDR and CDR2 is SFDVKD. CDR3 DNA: TGTGCCACCAGTGATCAGGGAAACCCCTACAATGAGCAGTTCTTC. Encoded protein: CATSDQGNPYNEQFF.

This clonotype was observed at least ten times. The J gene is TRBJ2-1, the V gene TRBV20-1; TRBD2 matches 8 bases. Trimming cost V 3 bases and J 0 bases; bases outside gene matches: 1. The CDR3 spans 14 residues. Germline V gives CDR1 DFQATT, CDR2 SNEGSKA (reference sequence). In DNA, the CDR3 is TGCAGTGCTAGTAGCGGGGACTCCTACAATGAGCAGTTCTTC. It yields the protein CSASSGDSYNEQFF.